A selection of T cell receptor beta chains follows, all from one sample in a study of blood T cell repertoires in COVID-19. Sequenced by immunoSEQ multiplex PCR; TCRdb stores in-frame clones only, minus some. This sample has about 44,000 clones; about 85% occur once, and the top ten carry about a quarter. Sample: peripheral blood. These receptors were obtained from a woman older than 75 in a cohort sampled during active or convalescent COVID-19. The CDR3 runs from the conserved cysteine through the conserved F or W. D genes are given only for firm matches. Clone size, where shown, is once, few, many, or a class for clones that have expanded.

j_gene: TRBJ2-2
v_gene: TRBV6-5
abundance: NA
d_gene: NA
CDR3nt: TGTGCCAGCGCTTACAGGGATTTCGACACCGGGGAGCTGTTTTTT
CDR3aa: CASAYRDFDTGELFF

j_gene: TRBJ2-1
v_gene: TRBV10-3
abundance: NA
d_gene: TRBD2
CDR3nt: TGTGCCATCAGACCTAGCGGGAGGGTCTCCTACAATGAGCAGTTCTTC
CDR3aa: CAIRPSGRVSYNEQFF

j_gene: TRBJ2-3
v_gene: TRBV2
abundance: NA
d_gene: TRBD2
CDR3nt: TGTGCCAGCAGTGGACTAGCGGCCAGCACAGATACGCAGTATTTT
CDR3aa: CASSGLAASTDTQYF

j_gene: TRBJ2-7
v_gene: TRBV5-4
abundance: NA
d_gene: NA
CDR3nt: TGTGCCAGCAGCCGGGACTCCGGCGGTTACGAGCAGTACTTC
CDR3aa: CASSRDSGGYEQYF

j_gene: TRBJ2-2
v_gene: TRBV28
abundance: NA
d_gene: NA
CDR3nt: TGTGCCAGCAGTTTACGGGGGGCGGGTAACACCGGGGAGCTGTTTTTT
CDR3aa: CASSLRGAGNTGELFF

j_gene: TRBJ2-2
v_gene: TRBV7-3
abundance: many
d_gene: NA
CDR3nt: TGTGCCAGCAGCGCGGACACAAACACCGGGGAGCTGTTTTTT
CDR3aa: CASSADTNTGELFF

j_gene: TRBJ2-2
v_gene: TRBV28
abundance: NA
d_gene: TRBD2
CDR3nt: TGTGCCAGCAGTTTTGGCCTAGCGGGGGGGAACACCGGGGAGCTGTTTTTT
CDR3aa: CASSFGLAGGNTGELFF

j_gene: TRBJ2-2
v_gene: TRBV5-1
abundance: NA
d_gene: TRBD1
CDR3nt: TGCGCCAGCAGCGTGGGACAGAATTCGAACACCGGGGAGCTGTTTTTT
CDR3aa: CASSVGQNSNTGELFF

j_gene: TRBJ2-2
v_gene: TRBV7-2
abundance: NA
d_gene: NA
CDR3nt: TGTGCCAGCAGCTTAGAGGGGCTCGCCGGGGAGCTGTTTTTT
CDR3aa: CASSLEGLAGELFF

j_gene: TRBJ2-7
v_gene: TRBV3-1/TRBV3-2
abundance: NA
d_gene: TRBD1
CDR3nt: TGTGCCAGCAGCCAAGGGACAGGGGGGGGATACGAGCAGTACTTC
CDR3aa: CASSQGTGGGYEQYF

j_gene: TRBJ2-5
v_gene: TRBV3-1/TRBV3-2
abundance: NA
d_gene: TRBD1
CDR3nt: TGTGCCAGCAGCCCTTCGGACAGGGACGTGACCCAGTACTTC
CDR3aa: CASSPSDRDVTQYF

j_gene: TRBJ2-7
v_gene: TRBV19
abundance: NA
d_gene: TRBD1
CDR3nt: TGTGCCAGTAGTACACACAGGGGACAGGGCAGCAACGAGCAGTACTTC
CDR3aa: CASSTHRGQGSNEQYF

j_gene: TRBJ2-1
v_gene: TRBV7-8
abundance: NA
d_gene: TRBD2
CDR3nt: TGTGCCAGCAGACTTACCGGGACTAGCGGTGGTGAGCAGTTCTTC
CDR3aa: CASRLTGTSGGEQFF

j_gene: TRBJ1-2
v_gene: TRBV20-1
abundance: NA
d_gene: NA
CDR3nt: TGCAGTGCTAGACCATCTATTGGCTACACCTTC
CDR3aa: CSARPSIGYTF

j_gene: TRBJ1-1
v_gene: TRBV6-4
abundance: NA
d_gene: TRBD1
CDR3nt: TGTGCCAGCAGTGCCTCAGGGGGGGGGACTGAAGCTTTCTTT
CDR3aa: CASSASGGGTEAFF

j_gene: TRBJ2-7
v_gene: TRBV6-5
abundance: NA
d_gene: TRBD1
CDR3nt: TGTGCCAGCAGTCGAAGACAGGGGCGATACGGAGAGCAGTACTTC
CDR3aa: CASSRRQGRYGEQYF

j_gene: TRBJ1-5
v_gene: TRBV9
abundance: few
d_gene: NA
CDR3nt: TGTGCCAGCAGCGTTGGAGGGGGGGCTCAGCCCCAGCATTTT
CDR3aa: CASSVGGGAQPQHF

j_gene: TRBJ2-1
v_gene: TRBV9
abundance: NA
d_gene: TRBD2
CDR3nt: TGTGCCAGCAGCGTAACTAGCGGGGCCACCTACAATGAGCAGTTCTTC
CDR3aa: CASSVTSGATYNEQFF

j_gene: TRBJ2-3
v_gene: TRBV5-1
abundance: NA
d_gene: TRBD1
CDR3nt: TGCGCCAGCAGCCCGACAGGGGGAGAGCAAGATACGCAGTATTTT
CDR3aa: CASSPTGGEQDTQYF

j_gene: TRBJ2-5
v_gene: TRBV7-3
abundance: NA
d_gene: NA
CDR3nt: TGTGCCAGCAGCCGGGGGGCGGACCGTAGAGCGACCCAGTACTTC
CDR3aa: CASSRGADRRATQYF

j_gene: TRBJ2-2
v_gene: TRBV7-2
abundance: NA
d_gene: TRBD2
CDR3nt: TGTGCCAGCAGCTGGGCTAGCGGGGGGGCTGGTACCGGGGAGCTGTTTTTT
CDR3aa: CASSWASGGAGTGELFF

j_gene: TRBJ1-1
v_gene: TRBV4-3
abundance: NA
d_gene: TRBD1
CDR3nt: TGCGCCAGCAGCCCCACAGGGGGCGGCACTGAAGCTTTCTTT
CDR3aa: CASSPTGGGTEAFF

j_gene: TRBJ1-1
v_gene: TRBV6-6
abundance: many
d_gene: TRBD1
CDR3nt: TGTGCCAGCAGAAACAACAGGGGGCCCGATGAAGCTTTCTTT
CDR3aa: CASRNNRGPDEAFF

j_gene: TRBJ1-3
v_gene: TRBV12-5
abundance: NA
d_gene: TRBD1
CDR3nt: TGTGCTAGTGGACGTAACAGGGGCCTATCTGGAAACACCATATATTTT
CDR3aa: CASGRNRGLSGNTIYF

j_gene: TRBJ1-3
v_gene: TRBV11-3
abundance: NA
d_gene: TRBD1
CDR3nt: TGTGCCAGCAGCTTAGTAGGGGGCGCCGGAAACACCATATATTTT
CDR3aa: CASSLVGGAGNTIYF

j_gene: TRBJ2-6
v_gene: TRBV9
abundance: NA
d_gene: NA
CDR3nt: TGTGCCAGCAGCCCTATAGCGGACTCTGGGGCCAACGTCCTGACTTTC
CDR3aa: CASSPIADSGANVLTF

j_gene: TRBJ2-3
v_gene: TRBV10-3
abundance: few
d_gene: TRBD1
CDR3nt: TGTGCCATCAGTACCGGGACAGGGGGCACAGATACGCAGTATTTT
CDR3aa: CAISTGTGGTDTQYF

j_gene: TRBJ2-1
v_gene: TRBV5-1
abundance: NA
d_gene: NA
CDR3nt: TGCGCCAGCAGCTTAGAAGGCAGGGCTCCCAATGAGCAGTTCTTC
CDR3aa: CASSLEGRAPNEQFF

j_gene: TRBJ1-2
v_gene: TRBV2
abundance: NA
d_gene: NA
CDR3nt: TGTGCCAGCAGTCTTCAGACACCCGTCTTGAGTATGGGCTACACCTTC
CDR3aa: CASSLQTPVLSMGYTF

j_gene: TRBJ2-1
v_gene: TRBV21-1
abundance: NA
d_gene: NA
CDR3nt: TGTGCCAGCAGCCGACAGGGCTCCTACAATGAGCAGTTCTTC
CDR3aa: CASSRQGSYNEQFF

j_gene: TRBJ2-3
v_gene: TRBV9
abundance: NA
d_gene: TRBD1
CDR3nt: TGTGCCAGCAGCACAGGGGTTGTAGATACGCAGTATTTT
CDR3aa: CASSTGVVDTQYF